What follows are 12 T cell receptor beta chains derived from one specimen sequenced in a study of control samples from healthy donors and cancer patients. Profiled with immunoSEQ multiplex PCR; TCRdb holds only in-frame clones, not every one. The data contain 130,000 or so clones, roughly 89% of them seen just once; the ten biggest clones take up more than 6.5%. Input material: PBMCs. Receptors originate from a man in his forties or fifties with head and neck cancer.

The V gene is TRBV30, the J gene TRBJ2-2, with TRBD1 matching 11 bases. V lost 3 bases, J lost 7 bases, and 13 bases stayed unmatched. The CDR3 is 17 residues long. Germline values: CDR1 GTSNPN, CDR2 SVGIG (reference sequence). CDR3 region: CAWRSPGTGGLGGELFF. CDR3 nucleotide sequence: TGTGCCTGGAGATCTCCCGGGACAGGGGGATTGGGCGGGGAGCTGTTTTTT.

The chain recombines TRBV2 with TRBJ2-7; D gene uncertain. V shed 6 bases and J shed 3 bases, with 15 bases lying between them. This CDR3 spans 14 amino acids. Germline assignment: CDR1 SNHLY and CDR2 FYNNEI. CDR3 sequence (DNA): TGTGCCAGCAGGGACCTTATAACCAGCTACGAGCAGTACTTC. It yields the protein CASRDLITSYEQYF.

This chain uses TRBV6-2 or TRBV6-3 with TRBJ1-5, with TRBD1 matching over 7 bases. Losses at the gene ends were 3 bases for V and 4 bases for J; bases not matched to a gene: 12. This CDR3 comprises 17 residues. Germline CDR1 is MNHEY and CDR2 is SVGEGT. The CDR3 DNA sequence: TGTGCCAGCAGTTATTCCCGGCGAGGGGGCCTTAATCAGCCCCAGCATTTT. The encoded protein is CASSYSRRGGLNQPQHF.

The DNA of the CDR3 is TGTGCCTGGAGTGTTACGGGACAGGGGTCCAATGAGCAGTTCTTC. Translated, it gives CAWSVTGQGSNEQFF. The V and J genes are TRBV30 and TRBJ2-1, with 10 bases aligning to TRBD1. The junction had 5 bases not matched to a gene; V was cut back by 0 bases and J by 6 bases. From germline, CDR1 is GTSNPN and CDR2 SVGIG (reference sequence). The length of the CDR3 is 15 residues.

The chain links TRBV28 to TRBJ1-2, with 8 positions matching TRBD1. The CDR3 has 14 residues. The J segment lost 3 bases and the V segment lost 5 bases, leaving 5 bases of the junction unmatched. Per the germline V gene, CDR1 is MDHEN and CDR2 is SYDVKM. CDR3 DNA: TGTGCCAGCAGTCCCGGACAGGGCGACTATGGCTACACCTTC. It yields the protein CASSPGQGDYGYTF.

This clone was counted a single time. CDR3 residues: CASSLSRNTEAFF. The CDR3 bases are TGTGCCAGCTCACTCTCGAGGAATACTGAAGCTTTCTTT. V gene TRBV12-3 or TRBV12-4 combines with J gene TRBJ1-1; D is unclear. This CDR3 is built from 13 residues. V was pared by 8 bases and J by 5 bases, with 15 bases between.

The chain employs TRBV7-2 and TRBJ1-3, with a possible D match to TRBD1 (5 bases). Germline assignment: CDR1 SGHTA and CDR2 FQGNSA. This CDR3 is 15 amino acids long. Trimming took off 5 bases at V and 0 bases at J, with 11 bases between the two ends. CDR3 sequence reads: CASSGGTASGNTIYF. CDR3 nucleotides: TGTGCCAGCAGCGGAGGGACGGCCTCTGGAAACACCATATATTTT.

The CDR3 sequence: CASSLQEDTEAFF. DNA for the CDR3: TGTGCCAGCAGTCTACAGGAGGACACTGAAGCTTTCTTT. This chain connects TRBV25-1 to TRBJ1-1; possible D gene TRBD1, 5 bases. V lost 5 bases and J lost 3, with 10 bases in between. CDR3 size: 13 residues. Germline V gives CDR1 MGHDK, CDR2 SYGVNS.

Worth noting for this clone: Distinct nucleotide sequences in the sample also encode this CDR3. V is TRBV5-1 and J is TRBJ1-5; D not certain. CDR3 length: 16 amino acids. The germline V gene has CDR1 SGHRS and CDR2 YFSETQ. V lost 2 bases to trimming and J lost 2 bases, with 14 bases between them. CDR3 nucleotides: TGCGCCAGCAGCTTAGGTGGTGGCAGTGGCAATCAGCCCCAGCATTTT. Translation: CASSLGGGSGNQPQHF. The complete variable domain, with remaining parts taken from reference TRBV5-1 and TRBJ1-5, reads KAGVTQTPRYLIKTRGQQVTLSCSPISGHRSVSWYQQTPGQGLQFLFEYFSETQRNKGNFPGRFSGRQFSNSRSEMNVSTLELGDSALYLCASSLGGGSGNQPQHFGDGTRLSIL.

The V gene is TRBV30, the J gene TRBJ2-5; 9 bases agree with TRBD2. Germline assignment: CDR1 GTSNPN and CDR2 SVGIG (reference sequence). This CDR3 spans 14 amino acids. The junction had 2 bases not matched to a gene; V was cut back by 0 bases and J by 3 bases. As DNA, the CDR3 is TGTGCCTGGAGTGTAGCGGGGGGAAAAGAGACCCAGTACTTC. It codes for CAWSVAGGKETQYF.

This chain connects TRBV7-9 to TRBJ1-1; D is uncertain. Trimming left V 10 bases short and J 1 base short, with 7 bases between. CDR3 length equals 11 residues. Per germline, CDR1 SEHNR and CDR2 FQNEAQ (reference sequence). The CDR3 DNA is TGTGCCATCAGAGCGAACACTGAAGCTTTCTTT. It translates to CAIRANTEAFF.

Details on this clone: The identical CDR3 is also encoded by other nucleotide sequences in the sample. The V gene is TRBV6-5, the J gene TRBJ1-5, with a possible D match to TRBD1 (5 bases). Germline loops: CDR1 MNHEY, CDR2 SVGAGI. The CDR3 totals 14 residues. The V and J ends lost 6 bases and 7 bases respectively, with 16 bases between them. CDR3 loop: CASSGGGLGQPQHF. CDR3 DNA sequence: TGTGCCAGCAGCGGCGGGGGACTTGGGCAGCCCCAGCATTTT.